A single sample is the source of the 17 T cell receptor beta chains below, sequenced in a study of cytotoxic CD8 clonotypes in ibrutinib-treated CLL. The protocol was immunoSEQ multiplex PCR, while the TCRdb copy is restricted to in-frame clones and leaves out a portion. The data contain approximately 150,000 clones, about 88% of them seen just once; the ten biggest clones take up around 3.1%. Sequenced here: PBMCs, sampled at disease progression, from a patient treated with ibrutinib. The receptors stem from a human donor with chronic lymphocytic leukemia.

The table lists this clone with a count of one. The chain joins TRBV27 to TRBJ2-1; no firm D call. Trimming removed 5 bases at V and 0 bases at J, with 20 bases between. The CDR3 spans 18 residues. Germline CDR1 MNHEY, CDR2 SMNVEV (reference sequence). CDR3 DNA sequence: TGTGCCAGCAGTCCACTGGGCGCCAGCCCTTACTCCTACAATGAGCAGTTCTTC. Translated: CASSPLGASPYSYNEQFF.

The rearrangement joins TRBV28 to TRBJ1-4; D possibly corresponds to TRBD1 (5 bases). CDR3 size: 15 residues. Germline V gene lookup returns CDR1 MDHEN and CDR2 SYDVKM. V lost 5 bases and J 8 bases, leaving 18 bases between the germline ends. This chain's CDR3 is CASSDPGPGREKLFF. DNA of the CDR3: TGTGCCAGCAGTGATCCGGGACCGGGTAGGGAAAAACTGTTTTTT.

J is TRBJ2-3 and V is TRBV19, with 9 positions matching TRBD1. V was clipped by 6 bases and J by 5 bases; unmatched bases: 9. The CDR3 covers 15 residues. Germline loops: CDR1 LNHDA, CDR2 SQIVND (reference sequence). CDR3 sequence reads: CASRRTGVREDTQYF. The CDR3 DNA is TGTGCCAGTAGGAGGACAGGGGTCAGGGAAGATACGCAGTATTTT.

The rearrangement uses TRBV19 and TRBJ2-1; TRBD2 matches at 11 bases. Per the germline V gene, CDR1 is LNHDA and CDR2 is SQIVND (reference sequence). The CDR3 loop spans 15 amino acids. The trim removed 4 bases at V and 4 bases at J, leaving 3 bases unmatched. The CDR3 here is CASSTLAGGYNEQFF. The CDR3 DNA follows: TGTGCCAGTAGTACCCTAGCGGGAGGATACAATGAGCAGTTCTTC.

The genes are TRBV27 and TRBJ2-3; D ambiguous. The V gene lost 3 bases and the J gene lost 4 bases, with 8 bases spanning the gap. This CDR3 comprises 13 residues. Germline assignment: CDR1 MNHEY and CDR2 SMNVEV (reference sequence). CDR3 DNA: TGTGCCAGCAGTTTTCCGCCCGCAGATACGCAGTATTTT. It encodes CASSFPPADTQYF.

The chain is built from TRBV19 and TRBJ1-2; TRBD1 is a possible D gene (5 bases). Germline CDR1 reads LNHDA; CDR2 reads SQIVND (reference sequence). The V end lost 1 base, the J end lost 4 bases, and 10 bases lay between the germline ends. The CDR3 extends over 14 amino acids. CDR3 residues: CASSIAGATYGYTF. The DNA for the CDR3 is TGTGCCAGTAGTATAGCTGGGGCTACCTATGGCTACACCTTC.

This clone was seen only a few times. The genes are TRBV4-1 and TRBJ2-3; 8 positions agree with TRBD1. Germline CDR1 reads MGHRA; CDR2 reads YSYEKL. The ends lost 4 bases at V and 2 bases at J; junction bases unmatched: 5. The CDR3 consists of 15 residues. CDR3 nucleotide sequence: TGCGCCAGCAGCCTCCGGGACAGGTACACAGATACGCAGTATTTT. The encoded protein is CASSLRDRYTDTQYF.

The rearrangement uses TRBV29-1 and TRBJ1-2; TRBD1 agrees at 8 bases. Germline V CDR1 and CDR2: SQVTM, ANQGSEA. The V segment lost 4 bases and the J segment 6 bases; nucleotides outside the gene matches: 7. This CDR3 spans 13 amino acids. The CDR3 is CSVGSDRVHGYTF. In DNA, the CDR3 is TGCAGCGTTGGCTCGGACAGGGTTCATGGCTACACCTTC.

This clone was recorded only once. V and J are TRBV4-1 and TRBJ2-1; the D is unclear. Per germline, CDR1 MGHRA and CDR2 YSYEKL. This CDR3 contains 15 residues. Trimming shortened V by 4 bases and J by 0 bases, and 10 bases separated the two germline ends. The CDR3 nucleotides read TGCGCCAGCAGCCTACAGCGAAGCTCCTACAATGAGCAGTTCTTC. Residues: CASSLQRSSYNEQFF.

The count of this clone is one. The rearrangement links TRBV6-6 to TRBJ1-2, with TRBD1 matching over 8 bases. There are 15 residues in the CDR3. Germline V gives CDR1 MNHNY, CDR2 SVGAGI (reference sequence). With 2 bases clipped from V and 3 bases from J, the junction kept 5 bases outside the gene matches. This CDR3 is CASSYKRTGHYGYTF. As DNA, the CDR3 is TGTGCCAGCAGTTACAAGCGGACAGGGCACTATGGCTACACCTTC.

The chain combines TRBV5-6 with TRBJ2-3, with D possibly being TRBD1 (5 bases). CDR1 is SGHDT and CDR2 is YYEEEE in the germline V gene. The CDR3 sequence is 12 residues long. V dropped 7 bases and J dropped 4 bases, with 10 bases sitting between them. CDR3 sequence (DNA): TGTGCCAGCGGGGCAGGGCCAGATACGCAGTATTTT. Translated, it gives CASGAGPDTQYF.

The genes are TRBV9 and TRBJ2-3, with 11 bases matching TRBD2. V gave up 3 bases and J gave up 4 bases; unmatched junction bases: 10. Germline values: CDR1 SGDLS, CDR2 YYNGEE. The CDR3 loop spans 17 amino acids. CDR3 amino acids: CASSARDGLAGADTQYF. CDR3 nucleotide sequence: TGTGCCAGCAGCGCGAGGGACGGACTAGCGGGTGCAGATACGCAGTATTTT.

For this clone: One end of the junction fails to match germline, which may point to a read error. This rearrangement joins TRBV10-3 to TRBJ2-7, with D possibly called TRBD1 or TRBD2 (5 bases each). The germline V gene has CDR1 ENHRY and CDR2 SYGVKD. The CDR3 contains 13 residues. The CDR3 loop is CATSEGNSYEQYF. The CDR3 DNA is TGTGCCACCAGTGAGGGGAACTCCTACGAGCAGTACTTC.

The J gene is TRBJ2-1, the V gene TRBV29-1; the D is unclear. The CDR3 totals 12 residues. Germline V gene sequence: CDR1 SQVTM, CDR2 ANQGSEA. V was clipped by 3 bases and J by 6 bases, with 9 bases between them. DNA of the CDR3: TGCAGCGTTGACGAGTTAATCAATGAGCAGTTCTTC. It codes for CSVDELINEQFF.

The chain is built from TRBV21-1 and TRBJ2-7. TRBV21-1 is a known pseudogene. This CDR3 spans 14 amino acids. The CDR3 here is CASSKVRPDYEQYF. As DNA, the CDR3 is TGTGCCAGCAGCAAAGTTCGGCCTGACTACGAGCAGTACTTC.

The CDR3 DNA reads TGCAGCGTTGATCCTAGCGGGCTATCCTACGAGCAGTACTTC. It translates to CSVDPSGLSYEQYF. J is TRBJ2-7 and V is TRBV29-1, with 8 bases matching TRBD2. Germline trimming cut 3 bases from V and 1 base from J; bases unmatched to any gene: 5. Germline V CDR1 and CDR2: SQVTM, ANQGSEA. The CDR3 totals 14 residues.

The chain has TRBV14 and TRBJ1-2; TRBD1 is a possible D gene (6 bases). This CDR3 has 13 amino acids. The germline V gene has CDR1 SGHDN and CDR2 FVKESK. Trimming removed 3 bases from V and 13 bases from J, with 18 bases in between. DNA of the CDR3: TGTGCCAGCAGCCAGCCGGGACAAGGGGCGCCCACCTTC. It encodes CASSQPGQGAPTF.